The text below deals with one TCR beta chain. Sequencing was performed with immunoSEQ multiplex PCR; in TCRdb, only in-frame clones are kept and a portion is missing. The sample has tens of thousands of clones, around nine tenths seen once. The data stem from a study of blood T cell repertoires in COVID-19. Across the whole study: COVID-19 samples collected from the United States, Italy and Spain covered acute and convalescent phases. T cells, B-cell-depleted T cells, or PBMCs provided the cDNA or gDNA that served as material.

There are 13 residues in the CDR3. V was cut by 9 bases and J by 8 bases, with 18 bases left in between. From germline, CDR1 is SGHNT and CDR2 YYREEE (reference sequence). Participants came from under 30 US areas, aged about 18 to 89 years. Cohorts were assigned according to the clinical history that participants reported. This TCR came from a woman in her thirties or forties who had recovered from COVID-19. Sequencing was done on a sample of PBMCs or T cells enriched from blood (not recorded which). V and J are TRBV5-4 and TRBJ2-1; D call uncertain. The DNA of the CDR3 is TGTGCCACCCAAACGGTCCAGGAAGATGAGCAGTTCTTC. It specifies CATQTVQEDEQFF.